The 4 T cell receptor beta chains presented below share a single source sample, sequenced in a study of prognosis after radiotherapy for stage I lung cancer. Two-round multiplex PCR amplified TCR beta CDR3 from genomic DNA. Every TRBV and TRBJ gene had its own specific primer in first-round PCR. TCRdb processed the multiplex PCR reads anew with MiXCR; each CDR3 protein has one entry. The profile shows 25,000 to 30,000 distinct CDR3 sequences, roughly two fifths of them singletons. The sample was PBMCs, taken before or after stereotactic body radiation therapy (not recorded which). The receptors were gathered from a donor older than 45 with non-small cell lung cancer.

This clonotype was counted many times. The V and J genes are TRBV5-4 and TRBJ1-1; tentatively, D is TRBD1 (6 bases). The CDR3 contains 14 residues. The ends were cut back, 3 bases at V and 7 bases at J, with 16 bases in the middle. From germline, CDR1 is SGHNT and CDR2 YYREEE (reference sequence). CDR3 nucleotide sequence: TGTGCCAGCAGCTCCTCGGGACAAAATTATGAAGCTTTCTTT. This sequence encodes CASSSSGQNYEAFF.

With respect to this clonotype: This likely traces to a read error, being one base from a far larger clone. The chain employs TRBV7-9 and TRBJ2-6; D uncertain. CDR1 and CDR2 (germline): SEHNR, FQNEAQ (reference sequence). This CDR3 contains 15 residues. Trimming removed 5 bases at V and 1 base at J, with 9 bases between. CDR3 residues: CASSPTRSGANVLTF. DNA of the CDR3: TGTGCCAGCAGCCCGACAAGATCTGGGGCCAACGTCCTGACTTTC.

Concerning this clonotype: Just one base apart from a much larger clone, this may be a read error. This sequence joins TRBV4-2 and TRBJ1-6; D remains unclear. From germline, CDR1 is LGHNA and CDR2 YNFKEQ. There are 14 residues in the CDR3. Trimming took 3 bases from V and 9 from J, leaving 12 bases between them. CDR3 nucleotides: TGTGCCAGCAGCCAGGAGACTGGGAGTTCACCCCTCCACTTT. It encodes CASSQETGSSPLHF.

This clonotype was observed many times. This chain uses TRBV20-1 with TRBJ2-5; possible D gene TRBD2, 6 bases. V was trimmed by 5 bases and J by 6 bases, leaving 22 bases between them. The CDR3 loop spans 15 amino acids. Germline lookup yields CDR1 DFQATT and CDR2 SNEGSKA (reference sequence). The CDR3 coding sequence is TGCAGTGCTGCCCGGGGGTTTTCAGGGTTGAAGACCCAGTACTTC. This encodes CSAARGFSGLKTQYF.